A single sample gave rise to the 21 T cell receptor beta chains below, sequenced in a study of cytomegalovirus exposure and HLA in healthy donors. PCR employed 60 Vbeta and 13 Jbeta primers. Sequenced by immunoSEQ multiplex PCR; TCRdb stores in-frame clones only, minus some. The repertoire has under 150,000 clones, 80% of them found once; the top ten carry about 2.4%. Sequenced sample: PBMCs. The source of these receptors is a man in his fifties in good health and CMV-seronegative.

The rearrangement uses TRBV5-4 and TRBJ2-7; TRBD2 matches 8 bases. In germline, CDR1 is SGHNT, CDR2 YYREEE (reference sequence). Trimming at V came to 4 bases and at J to 0 bases, leaving 3 bases not matched to a gene. The CDR3 has 14 amino acids. The CDR3, as DNA: TGTGCCAGCAGCGTTAGCGGGGACTCCTACGAGCAGTACTTC. This encodes CASSVSGDSYEQYF. The variable domain in full, completed from reference TRBV5-4 and TRBJ2-7, reads ETGVTQSPTHLIKTRGQQVTLRCSSQSGHNTVSWYQQALGQGPQFIFQYYREEENGRGNFPPRFSGLQFPNYSSELNVNALELDDSALYLCASSVSGDSYEQYFGPGTRLTVT.

J is TRBJ2-1 and V is TRBV30; D is perhaps TRBD1 (6 bases). The germline V gene has CDR1 GTSNPN and CDR2 SVGIG (reference sequence). V dropped 3 bases and J dropped 7 bases, with 19 bases sitting between them. There are 15 residues in the CDR3. CDR3 in DNA: TGTGCCTGGAGACCCACAGACAACAGGGTAAATGAGCAGTTCTTC. Translation: CAWRPTDNRVNEQFF.

The chain is built from TRBV29-1 and TRBJ2-7; 7 bases are shared with TRBD1. This CDR3 has 11 amino acids. V lost 6 bases and J lost 6; bases outside the gene matches: 5. Looked up from germline, CDR1 is SQVTM and CDR2 is ANQGSEA. CDR3 in amino acids: CSVRQGGEQYF. The CDR3 DNA reads as TGCAGCGTGCGACAGGGTGGCGAGCAGTACTTC.

This chain links TRBV7-2 with TRBJ2-2, with TRBD1 matching 8 bases. Germline CDR1 and CDR2: SGHTA and FQGNSA. The CDR3 covers 15 residues. V shed 6 bases, J shed 4 bases, and the junction held 7 bases outside the gene matches. The CDR3 sequence is CASRPARGRTGELFF. CDR3 DNA: TGTGCCAGCAGACCTGCCAGGGGGCGCACCGGGGAGCTGTTTTTT.

The V call is TRBV10-2, the J call TRBJ2-7; no clear D. V dropped 0 bases and J dropped 6 bases, with 3 bases sitting between them. The CDR3 is 11 residues long. Per the germline V gene, CDR1 is WSHSY and CDR2 is SAAADI. In DNA form, the CDR3 reads TGCGCCAGCAGTGAGTCGAGCGAGCAGTACTTC. This encodes CASSESSEQYF.

This clone was picked up a small number of times. The J gene is TRBJ1-4, the V gene TRBV18; D is perhaps TRBD1 (6 bases). V lost 5 bases to trimming and J lost 0 bases, with 10 bases between them. Germline CDR1 KGHSH, CDR2 LQKENI. The CDR3 length is 15 residues. The CDR3 protein is CASSLSGATNEKLFF. The CDR3 coding sequence is TGTGCCAGCTCATTGTCAGGGGCAACTAATGAAAAACTGTTTTTT.

The CDR3 bases are TGTGCCAGCAGTTTAAGGGGGAATCCCCTCTATGGCTACACCTTC. The encoded protein is CASSLRGNPLYGYTF. This chain joins TRBV27 and TRBJ1-2, with D tentatively TRBD1 (6 bases). CDR3 length: 15 amino acids. CDR1 is MNHEY and CDR2 is SMNVEV in the germline V gene (reference sequence). The V gene lost 2 bases and the J gene lost 4 bases, with 14 bases spanning the gap.

This clone appeared a few times. The chain is built from TRBV5-1 and TRBJ2-1; TRBD2 agrees at 9 bases. The CDR3 length is 16 residues. V gave up 5 bases and J gave up 8 bases; unmatched junction bases: 14. Germline CDR1 is SGHRS and CDR2 is YFSETQ. The CDR3 DNA sequence: TGCGCCAGCAGTTTCACTTCCGGGACTAGCATCTATGAGCAGTTCTTC. Amino acids: CASSFTSGTSIYEQFF.

This clone was seen a few times. The V call is TRBV9, the J call TRBJ2-2; possibly TRBD2 for D (7 bases). The CDR3 is 15 amino acids. The V end was cut by 3 bases, the J end by 1 base, with 10 bases between. Germline V gene sequence: CDR1 SGDLS, CDR2 YYNGEE. The chain's CDR3 is CASSGGGVNTGELFF. The CDR3 DNA is TGTGCCAGCAGCGGAGGGGGGGTGAACACCGGGGAGCTGTTTTTT.

The chain joins TRBV2 to TRBJ1-2; 11 positions agree with TRBD1. The V gene end was trimmed by 5 bases and the J gene end by 4 bases; junction bases not matched to a gene: 3. Germline V gene lookup returns CDR1 SNHLY and CDR2 FYNNEI. This CDR3 spans 14 amino acids. The CDR3 is CASSWDRGTYGYTF. CDR3 sequence (DNA): TGTGCCAGCAGTTGGGACAGGGGGACCTATGGCTACACCTTC.

DNA for the CDR3: TGTGCCAGCAGCTTAGAGAGGGCCGGCATGGGAAACACCATATATTTT. Translating it yields CASSLERAGMGNTIYF. J is TRBJ1-3 and V is TRBV11-2; no definite D call. This CDR3 comprises 16 residues. Germline values: CDR1 SGHAT, CDR2 FQNNGV. The V end lost 0 bases, the J end lost 4 bases, and 13 bases lay between the germline ends. The whole variable domain, remainder taken from reference TRBV11-2 and TRBJ1-3, is EAGVAQSPRYKIIEKRQSVAFWCNPISGHATLYWYQQILGQGPKLLIQFQNNGVVDDSQLPKDRFSAERLKGVDSTLKIQPAKLEDSAVYLCASSLERAGMGNTIYFGEGSWLTVV.

J is TRBJ1-2 and V is TRBV5-4, with 9 bases identical to TRBD1. The V segment lost 5 bases and the J segment 10 bases; nucleotides outside the gene matches: 9. In germline, CDR1 is SGHNT, CDR2 YYREEE (reference sequence). This CDR3 spans 13 amino acids. The CDR3 loop reads CASRLRQGEDYTF. The DNA for the CDR3 is TGTGCCAGCAGACTTAGACAGGGGGAGGACTACACCTTC.

The chain uses TRBV7-9 and TRBJ2-3; unclear D gene. V lost 1 base and J lost 4, with 6 bases in between. The length of the CDR3 is 13 residues. The V gene's germline CDR1 is SEHNR and CDR2 FQNEAQ (reference sequence). The CDR3 sequence: CASSLVGSDTQYF. The CDR3 nucleotides read TGTGCCAGCAGCTTAGTGGGCTCAGATACGCAGTATTTT.

This clone was counted once. CDR3 sequence reads: CASKLAGVNTGELFF. The CDR3 DNA sequence: TGTGCCAGCAAACTAGCGGGGGTGAACACCGGGGAGCTGTTTTTT. The chain joins TRBV27 to TRBJ2-2, with TRBD2 identical over 11 bases. CDR3 length: 15 amino acids. V shed 7 bases, J shed 1 base, and the junction held 2 bases outside the gene matches. Germline V gives CDR1 MNHEY, CDR2 SMNVEV (reference sequence).

The chain carries TRBV2 and TRBJ1-1; no reliable D call. Per the germline V gene, CDR1 is SNHLY and CDR2 is FYNNEI. V was trimmed by 0 bases and J by 1 base, leaving 6 bases between them. CDR3 size: 14 residues. The CDR3 bases are TGTGCCAGCAGTGAAGCGCCGGGGAACACTGAAGCTTTCTTT. Translated: CASSEAPGNTEAFF.

This sequence joins TRBV2 and TRBJ1-6; D not resolved. Germline-derived CDR1 and CDR2 are SNHLY and FYNNEI. The CDR3 extends over 15 amino acids. The germline V and J ends were trimmed by 4 bases and 5 bases, with 12 bases remaining between them. The CDR3, as DNA: TGTGCCAGCAGTGTTTGGCAGGAGGATAATTCACCCCTCCACTTT. It encodes CASSVWQEDNSPLHF. The whole variable domain, remainder taken from reference TRBV2 and TRBJ1-6, is EPEVTQTPSHQVTQMGQEVILRCVPISNHLYFYWYRQILGQKVEFLVSFYNNEISEKSEIFDDQFSVERPDGSNFTLKIRSTKLEDSAMYFCASSVWQEDNSPLHFGNGTRLTVT.

This chain uses TRBV5-6 with TRBJ2-7; 10 positions match TRBD1. CDR1 is SGHDT and CDR2 is YYEEEE in the germline V gene. Trimming at V came to 9 bases and at J to 0 bases, leaving 12 bases not matched to a gene. This CDR3 region has 16 residues. The CDR3 is CATTASGQGFSYEQYF. Written as DNA, the CDR3 is TGTGCCACCACAGCTTCGGGACAGGGGTTCTCCTACGAGCAGTACTTC.

The chain couples TRBV28 to TRBJ1-2, with D maybe TRBD1 (6 bases). The CDR3 is 13 amino acids. Trimming pared 6 bases from V and 4 bases from J, leaving 12 bases between. The germline CDR1 and CDR2 sequences are MDHEN and SYDVKM. The chain's CDR3 is CASRSTGPYGYTF. CDR3 coding DNA: TGTGCCAGCAGGTCGACAGGACCCTATGGCTACACCTTC.

The V gene is TRBV19, the J gene TRBJ2-3; D gene ambiguous. The V gene's germline CDR1 is LNHDA and CDR2 SQIVND (reference sequence). Between the trimmed V and J ends, which lost 3 bases and 3 bases, there was a span of 10 bases. The CDR3 loop spans 14 amino acids. This chain's CDR3 is CASSISVQTDTQYF. The CDR3 bases are TGTGCCAGTAGTATTTCAGTTCAAACAGATACGCAGTATTTT. The full variable domain, with the rest looked up from reference TRBV19 and TRBJ2-3, is DGGITQSPKYLFRKEGQNVTLSCEQNLNHDAMYWYRQDPGQGLRLIYYSQIVNDFQKGDIAEGYSVSREKKESFPLTVTSAQKNPTAFYLCASSISVQTDTQYFGPGTRLTVL.

The J gene is TRBJ1-1, the V gene TRBV25-1; 8 nucleotides agree with TRBD1. Unmatched junction bases numbered 12, after V lost 5 bases and J lost 10 bases. The length of the CDR3 is 14 residues. CDR1 is MGHDK, CDR2 SYGVNS, per germline. For the CDR3, the DNA is TGTGCCAGCAGTCCCAACCTCCGACAGGGGAGAGCTTTCTTT. Its protein is CASSPNLRQGRAFF.

The CDR3 spells CASTRVVTGVGEQYF. CDR3 bases: TGTGCCAGCACCAGAGTGGTGACAGGGGTGGGAGAGCAGTACTTC. The rearrangement joins TRBV6-1 to TRBJ2-7; TRBD1 matches 8 bases. This CDR3 has 15 amino acids. Germline trimming cut 7 bases from V and 7 bases from J; bases unmatched to any gene: 15. CDR1 MNHNS and CDR2 SASEGT come from the germline V gene.